Listed here are 15 T cell receptor beta chains from one sample, sequenced in a study of technical replicates of blood from a few donors. Sequenced by immunoSEQ multiplex PCR; TCRdb stores in-frame clones only, minus some. The sample contains around 93,000 clones, approximately 94% of which appear only once. Sequenced material: T cells isolated from PBMCs. These receptors were collected from a human donor in good health.

The gene calls are TRBV6-1 and TRBJ2-1; D is unresolved. Trimming shortened V by 2 bases and J by 2 bases, and 10 bases separated the two germline ends. The CDR3 has 15 residues. CDR1 and CDR2 from the germline V gene are MNHNS and SASEGT. The CDR3 reads CASSETTGTYNEQFF. The CDR3 DNA sequence: TGTGCCAGCAGTGAAACTACCGGAACCTACAATGAGCAGTTCTTC.

The chain couples TRBV9 to TRBJ2-3; D may be TRBD1 (5 bases). The germline V gene has CDR1 SGDLS and CDR2 YYNGEE. The length of the CDR3 is 16 residues. V lost 2 bases, J lost 2 bases, and 15 bases lay in between. The CDR3 nucleotides are TGTGCCAGCAGCGTTTATGCCGCAGGGCCCACAGATACGCAGTATTTT. It is translated as CASSVYAAGPTDTQYF.

This chain uses TRBV7-2 with TRBJ1-1; the D is unclear. Germline CDR1 SGHTA, CDR2 FQGNSA. Between the trimmed V and J ends, which lost 2 bases and 3 bases, there was a span of 10 bases. This CDR3 spans 14 amino acids. Written as DNA, the CDR3 is TGTGCCAGCAGCTTACATCGGGTAGACACTGAAGCTTTCTTT. This translates into CASSLHRVDTEAFF. Combining the CDR3 with reference TRBV7-2 and TRBJ1-1 gives the whole variable domain GAGVSQSPSNKVTEKGKDVELRCDPISGHTALYWYRQSLGQGLEFLIYFQGNSAPDKSGLPSDRFSAERTGGSVSTLTIQRTQQEDSAVYLCASSLHRVDTEAFFGQGTRLTVV.

The chain carries TRBV20-1 and TRBJ2-7; the D is unclear. The V gene's germline CDR1 is DFQATT and CDR2 SNEGSKA (reference sequence). Trimming removed 5 bases from V and 0 bases from J, with 5 bases in between. CDR3 length: 11 amino acids. In DNA, the CDR3 is TGCAGTGCTGAGGACTCCTACGAGCAGTACTTC. It encodes CSAEDSYEQYF.

This chain uses TRBV27 with TRBJ1-1, with D perhaps TRBD1 (5 bases). V gave up 6 bases and J gave up 1 base, with 15 bases separating them. The germline gives CDR1 MNHEY, CDR2 SMNVEV (reference sequence). The CDR3 has 15 residues. The chain's CDR3 is CASRSGTTQNTEAFF. The DNA for the CDR3 is TGTGCCAGCAGAAGCGGGACGACTCAGAACACTGAAGCTTTCTTT.

This clone was seen only once. The chain has TRBV7-3 and TRBJ1-1; TRBD1 matches at 8 bases. This CDR3 region has 15 residues. V gave up 3 bases and J gave up 4 bases; unmatched junction bases: 7. Germline loops: CDR1 SGHTA, CDR2 FQGTGA. CDR3: CASSFGTGSSTEAFF. The CDR3 nucleotides read TGTGCCAGCAGCTTTGGGACAGGCAGTAGCACTGAAGCTTTCTTT.

The chain's CDR3 is CASRAGTGYNEQFF. The CDR3 DNA is TGCGCCAGCAGAGCTGGGACAGGGTACAATGAGCAGTTCTTC. V is TRBV4-1 and J is TRBJ2-1; the match to TRBD1 covers 9 bases. Germline V gene data show CDR1 as MGHRA and CDR2 as YSYEKL. Germline trimming cut 6 bases from V and 4 bases from J; bases unmatched to any gene: 4. The CDR3 runs to 14 residues.

J is TRBJ1-1 and V is TRBV4-2; tentatively, D is TRBD1 (5 bases). V was shortened by 1 base and J by 7 bases, with 13 bases between the two germline ends. This CDR3 comprises 14 residues. Germline assignment: CDR1 LGHNA and CDR2 YNFKEQ. For the CDR3, the DNA is TGTGCCAGCAGCCAAGTCCCAGGGCCCAGTGAAGCTTTCTTT. Its translation: CASSQVPGPSEAFF.

The chain employs TRBV25-1 and TRBJ2-7, with 10 positions matching TRBD1. Germline-derived CDR1 and CDR2 are MGHDK and SYGVNS. The V gene end was trimmed by 8 bases and the J gene end by 4 bases; junction bases not matched to a gene: 8. This CDR3 region has 14 residues. CDR3 coding DNA: TGTGCCAGCCAAGGGACAGGGGACCCTTACGAGCAGTACTTC. This encodes CASQGTGDPYEQYF.

This chain uses TRBV30 with TRBJ2-1, with 12 bases that match TRBD2. Germline V gene sequence: CDR1 GTSNPN, CDR2 SVGIG (reference sequence). The CDR3 sequence is 14 residues long. V gave up 5 bases and J gave up 6 bases; unmatched junction bases: 5. For the CDR3, the DNA is TGTGCCTGGGACCTACTAGCGGGGGGCAATGAGCAGTTCTTC. This codes for CAWDLLAGGNEQFF.

Details on this clone: Germline and junction disagree at one end, which may indicate a read error. This rearrangement joins TRBV18 to TRBJ1-3; 9 bases are shared with TRBD1. The CDR3 contains 15 residues. Germline-derived CDR1 and CDR2 are KGHSH and LQKENI. The CDR3 DNA is TGTGCCAGCTCGCCACAGGGGGCAGCAGGAAACACCATATATTTT. It codes for CASSPQGAAGNTIYF.

This clone was observed a single time. The chain recombines TRBV7-9 with TRBJ2-1; 9 bases are a match to TRBD2. Germline V gene data show CDR1 as SEHNR and CDR2 as FQNEAQ (reference sequence). After removal of 5 bases from V and 0 bases from J, the junction contained 11 bases not matched to a gene. CDR3 size: 18 residues. The DNA for the CDR3 is TGTGCCAGCAGCCCGGTTAGCGGGAGTTCTAACTCCTACAATGAGCAGTTCTTC. It codes for CASSPVSGSSNSYNEQFF.

This clone came up once. The rearrangement links TRBV6-5 to TRBJ1-2; D uncertain. Germline V lookup: CDR1 MNHEY, CDR2 SVGAGI. V lost 10 bases, J lost 8 bases, and 17 bases lay in between. The CDR3 runs to 12 residues. The CDR3 spells CAIRLGSGGYTF. The CDR3 bases are TGTGCCATCCGCCTGGGCTCGGGAGGCTACACCTTC.

The chain uses TRBV2 and TRBJ2-7; possibly TRBD2 for D (6 bases). V was shortened by 7 bases and J by 4 bases, with 11 bases between the two germline ends. The CDR3 consists of 12 residues. Germline-derived CDR1 and CDR2 are SNHLY and FYNNEI. The CDR3 nucleotides read TGTGCCAGCAAAGGGAGGCGGTACGAGCAGTACTTC. This codes for CASKGRRYEQYF.

This sequence joins TRBV19 and TRBJ1-5; D not certain. CDR1 is LNHDA and CDR2 is SQIVND in the germline V gene (reference sequence). The CDR3 totals 13 residues. The V gene lost 3 bases and the J gene lost 3 bases, with 6 bases spanning the gap. CDR3 DNA sequence: TGTGCCAGTAGTATTTCGTTCAATCAGCCCCAGCATTTT. Translation: CASSISFNQPQHF.